Described below is a single T cell receptor beta chain sequence and its context. Its binding antigen is unknown. Per-base quality was not reported, and no clone a single base away is much larger than it. Trimming accounts for 6 bases at V and 10 bases at J, while the number of junction bases matched to no gene is 14. Via the germline V gene, CDR1 is WSHSY and CDR2 SAAADI. The CDR3 sequence holds 14 residues, the cysteine and phenylalanine included. The kept DNA is CDR3 alone, 42 bases in frame from the first base. This specimen's treatment or condition label, per the study, means: suppressive antiretroviral therapy. A pool of overlapping HIV-1 Gag 15-mer peptides, at 0.95 to 1 ug per peptide per mL, was used to stimulate the cells. Memory CD4+ T cells that did not respond, being CD40L-negative, CD69-negative and CD45RO-high, were sorted as memory populations depleted of antigen-responding cells. HIV-1-infected adults in whom suppressive ART had been started during chronic infection were enrolled as participants. For at least 4 years, the participants' plasma HIV-1 RNA had been undetectable, below 50 copies/mL. To be included, a participant needed positive CMV serology and a CD4+ T cell count above 400 cells/uL. Before stimulation, PBMCs were isolated using density centrifugation and then depleted of CD8+ T cells. Stimulation of CD8-depleted PBMCs was carried out for about 20 hours with anti-CD28/CD49d costimulation, CD40-blocking antibody and enfuvirtide, to prevent new infections. Cell sorting was done on a Beckman Coulter MoFlo Legacy or XDP sorter, and dead cells were excluded with propidium iodide. Genomic DNA was extracted with the QIAamp DNA Mini Kit for samples above one million cells, otherwise with the Quick-DNA Microprep Kit.

This sample was taken from a study of persistence of HIV-infected CD4 T cells (dated by TCRdb to the early 2020s). With respect to the entire study: The study isolated CMV- and HIV-1 Gag-responding CD4+ T cells from ART-treated individuals to examine antigen-driven clonal expansion of HIV-1-infected cells. Apart from a couple of participants who underwent leukapheresis at a single time point, peripheral blood samples of up to roughly 180 mL were collected from participants at multiple time points. TCRbeta sequencing assessed the clonality of all cells in each sorted population, while proviral sequencing assessed the clonality of infected cells. Suppressive ART had been received by participants for a median of roughly eight years. The TCR cluster analysis across participants included eight or nine participants for CMV and over five participants for Gag. Overall results and qualifications from the work: Because the TCR analyses were done in bulk, restricting them to just the rare CMV-responding cells that actually carried HIV-1 proviruses was not possible. Only a small number of individuals took part in the study, and the range of antigens tested was limited. Degenerate expanded CDR3beta sequences were enriched in antigen-responding cells, suggesting convergent selection of CD4+ responses to CMV and Gag. TCR oligoclonality correlated with proviral oligoclonality within the same sorted populations. Significantly lower TCRbeta richness was observed in CMV- and Gag-responding cells than in anti-CD3/anti-CD28-responding cells, and higher oligoclonality was observed in CMV-responding cells than in CD3/CD28-stimulated and Gag-responding cells.

The immunoSEQ hsTCRB assay version 4, run in survey mode, was used to sequence TCRbeta repertoires from genomic DNA. For TCRbeta sequencing, genomic DNA was diluted to around 9.7 ng/uL, and up to 1 ug was used per sample. Turning to the authors' computational methods: Analysis of the TCRbeta data was done in ImmunoSeq Analyzer 3.0, and diversity was computed on productive nucleotide rearrangements. The improved Chao index was used to estimate lower-bound TCR diversity, and the Gini coefficient was used to estimate clonality using the Immunarch R package. Nucleotide rearrangements that differed but encoded the same CDR3beta amino acid sequence were counted as separate clonotypes. TCRbeta sequences significantly enriched in antigen-responding cells relative to anti-CD3/anti-CD28-activated cells were identified by differential abundance analysis. GLIPH2 grouped TCRs by predicted peptide-MHC specificity, both within each participant and across combined participant data sets. TCRdb re-hosts the immuneACCESS table, in-frame sequences only. Its copies lack some clones; in the studies checked, an unresolved V gene accounts for under half of them, and the cause for the rest is not known. That table gives V, J and clone size, and the DNA gave D and trimming. The sample table lists just under 65,000 clones, about four fifths of them with a count of one. More than 1.5% of the sample rests with the top ten.

The source material was CD4+ T cells sorted from PBMCs after roughly 19-hour stimulation, sampled from a patient who received antiretroviral therapy. This specimen's cell subset or site label, interpreted: CD40L-CD69- CD45RO-high memory CD4 T cells not responding to Gag peptides. The receptor was derived from an adult man with HIV who was CMV-seropositive. The V gene is TRBV10-2 and the J gene is TRBJ2-7, and 8 junctional nucleotides match TRBD2. The CDR3 has the sequence CASRMRGAGVDQYF. In nucleotides, the sequence is TGCGCCAGCAGGATGCGGGGGGCCGGGGTGGATCAGTACTTC.